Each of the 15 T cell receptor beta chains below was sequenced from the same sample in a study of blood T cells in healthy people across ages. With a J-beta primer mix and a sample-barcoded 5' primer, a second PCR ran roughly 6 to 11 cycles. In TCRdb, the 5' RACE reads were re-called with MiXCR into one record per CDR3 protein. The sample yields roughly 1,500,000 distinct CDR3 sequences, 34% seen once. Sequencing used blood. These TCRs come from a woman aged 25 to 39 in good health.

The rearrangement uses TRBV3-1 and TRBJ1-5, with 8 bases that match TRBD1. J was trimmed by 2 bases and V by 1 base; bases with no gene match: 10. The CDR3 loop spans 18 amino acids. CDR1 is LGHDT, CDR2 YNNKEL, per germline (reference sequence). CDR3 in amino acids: CASSQVFPSQGGNQPQHF. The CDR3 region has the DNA TGTGCCAGCAGCCAAGTTTTTCCCTCACAGGGGGGCAATCAGCCCCAGCATTTT.

The CDR3 is CSARQGVGQPQHF. The CDR3 DNA sequence: TGCAGTGCTAGGCAGGGGGTTGGTCAGCCCCAGCATTTT. The rearrangement links TRBV20-1 to TRBJ1-5; TRBD1 matches at 7 bases. Germline V CDR1 and CDR2: DFQATT, SNEGSKA (reference sequence). Germline trimming cut 3 bases from V and 6 bases from J; bases unmatched to any gene: 5. There are 13 residues in the CDR3.

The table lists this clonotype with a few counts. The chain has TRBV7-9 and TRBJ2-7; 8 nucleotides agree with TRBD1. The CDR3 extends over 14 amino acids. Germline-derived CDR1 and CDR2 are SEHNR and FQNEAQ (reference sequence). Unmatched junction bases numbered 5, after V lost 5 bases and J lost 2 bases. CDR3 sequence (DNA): TGTGCCAGCAGCACCCGACAGGGGACCTACGAGCAGTACTTC. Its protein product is CASSTRQGTYEQYF.

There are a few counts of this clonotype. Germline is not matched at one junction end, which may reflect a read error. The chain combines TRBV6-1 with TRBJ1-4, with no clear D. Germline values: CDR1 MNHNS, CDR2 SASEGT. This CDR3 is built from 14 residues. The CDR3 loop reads CASSVGLPNERLFF. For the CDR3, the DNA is TGTGCCAGCAGTGTCGGGCTTCCAAATGAAAGACTGTTTTTT.

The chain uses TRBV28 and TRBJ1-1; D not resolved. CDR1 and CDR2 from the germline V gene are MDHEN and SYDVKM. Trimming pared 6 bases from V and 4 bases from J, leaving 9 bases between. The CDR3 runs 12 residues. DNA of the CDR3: TGTGCCAGCAGGGTGCACGGCACTGAAGCTTTCTTT. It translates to CASRVHGTEAFF. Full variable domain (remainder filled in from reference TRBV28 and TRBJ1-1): DVKVTQSSRYLVKRTGEKVFLECVQDMDHENMFWYRQDPGLGLRLIYFSYDVKMKEKGDIPEGYSVSREKKERFSLILESASTNQTSMYLCASRVHGTEAFFGQGTRLTVV.

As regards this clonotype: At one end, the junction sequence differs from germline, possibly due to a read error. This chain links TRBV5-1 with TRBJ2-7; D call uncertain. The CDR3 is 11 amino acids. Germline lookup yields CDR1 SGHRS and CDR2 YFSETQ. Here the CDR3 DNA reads TGCGCCAGCCAAAACTCCAACGAGCAGTACTTC. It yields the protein CASQNSNEQYF.

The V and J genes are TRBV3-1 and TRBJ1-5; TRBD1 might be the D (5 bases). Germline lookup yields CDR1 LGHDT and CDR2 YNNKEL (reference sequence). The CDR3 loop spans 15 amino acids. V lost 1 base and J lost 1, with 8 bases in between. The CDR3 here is CASSQGRVSNQPQHF. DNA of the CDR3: TGTGCCAGCAGCCAAGGCAGGGTGAGCAATCAGCCCCAGCATTTT.

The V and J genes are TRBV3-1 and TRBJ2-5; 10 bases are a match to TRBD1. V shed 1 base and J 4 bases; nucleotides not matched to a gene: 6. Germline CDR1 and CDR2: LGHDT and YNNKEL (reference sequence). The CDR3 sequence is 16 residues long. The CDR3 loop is CASSQGRQGAAETQYF. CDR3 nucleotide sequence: TGTGCCAGCAGCCAAGGAAGACAGGGGGCGGCAGAGACCCAGTACTTC.

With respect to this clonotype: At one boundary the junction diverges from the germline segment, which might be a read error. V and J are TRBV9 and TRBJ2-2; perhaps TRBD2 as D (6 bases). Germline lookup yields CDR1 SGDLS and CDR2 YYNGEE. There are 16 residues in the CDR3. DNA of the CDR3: TGTGCCAACAGCGTAGGTGTACTAGCCAACACCGGGGAGCTGTTTTTT. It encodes CANSVGVLANTGELFF.

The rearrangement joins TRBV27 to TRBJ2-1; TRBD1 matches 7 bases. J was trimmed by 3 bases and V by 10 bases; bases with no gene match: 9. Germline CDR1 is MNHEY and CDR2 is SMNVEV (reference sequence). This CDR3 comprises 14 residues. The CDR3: CAIRRDSLYNEQFF. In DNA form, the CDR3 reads TGTGCCATCAGAAGGGACAGCCTCTACAATGAGCAGTTCTTC.

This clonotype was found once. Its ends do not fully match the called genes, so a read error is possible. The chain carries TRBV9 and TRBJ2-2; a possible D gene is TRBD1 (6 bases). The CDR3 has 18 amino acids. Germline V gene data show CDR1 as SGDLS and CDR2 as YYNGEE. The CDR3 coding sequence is TGTGCCAGCAGCGAGGGGGTTTTAAACAGGTTGGGGGCCGGGGAGCTGTTTTTC. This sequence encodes CASSEGVLNRLGAGELFF.

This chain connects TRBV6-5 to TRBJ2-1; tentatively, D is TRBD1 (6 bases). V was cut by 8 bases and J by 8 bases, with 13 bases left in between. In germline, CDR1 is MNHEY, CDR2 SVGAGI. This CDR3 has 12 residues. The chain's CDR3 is CASVADSYEQFF. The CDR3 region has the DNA TGTGCCAGCGTGGCGGACAGCTATGAGCAGTTCTTC.

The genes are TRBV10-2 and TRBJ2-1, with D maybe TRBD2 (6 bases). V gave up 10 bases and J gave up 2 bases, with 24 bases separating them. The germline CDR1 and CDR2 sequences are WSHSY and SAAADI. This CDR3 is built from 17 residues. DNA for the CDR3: TGCGCCACCCGGTCGTGTCCGAGGCGGGGACCCTACAATGAGCAGTTCTTC. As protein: CATRSCPRRGPYNEQFF.

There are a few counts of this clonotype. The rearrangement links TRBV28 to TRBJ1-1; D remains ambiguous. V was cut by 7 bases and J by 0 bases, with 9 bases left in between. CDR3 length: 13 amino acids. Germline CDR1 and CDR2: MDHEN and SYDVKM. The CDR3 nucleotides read TGTGCCAGCATACAACGGATGAACACTGAAGCTTTCTTT. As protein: CASIQRMNTEAFF.

The CDR3 sequence: CARGRDRGSYEQYF. CDR3 nucleotide sequence: TGTGCCAGGGGAAGGGACAGAGGCTCCTACGAGCAGTACTTC. This chain links TRBV27 with TRBJ2-7, with TRBD1 identical over 7 bases. The CDR3 totals 14 residues. CDR1 and CDR2 from the germline V gene are MNHEY and SMNVEV (reference sequence). V gave up 9 bases and J gave up 0 bases; unmatched junction bases: 8.